This T cell receptor beta chain comes out of a study of blood T cells in healthy people across ages. Primers used in a second PCR of roughly 6 to 12 cycles were a sample-barcoded 5' primer and a J-beta primer mix. In TCRdb, the 5' RACE reads were re-called with MiXCR into one record per CDR3 protein. The sample contains roughly 500,000 distinct CDR3 sequences, roughly a quarter of which appear only once. CDR3 size: 14 residues. Germline V gene data show CDR1 as SGHAT and CDR2 as FQNNGV. The germline V and J ends were trimmed by 9 bases and 7 bases, with 21 bases remaining between them. This clonotype was counted a few times.

The chain joins TRBV11-2 to TRBJ1-1, with D possibly TRBD1 on 5 matching bases. The sequenced sample was blood. The TCR sequence derives from a woman in her 70s in good health. CDR3 residues: CASKPGRTGGEAFF. CDR3 nucleotide sequence: TGTGCCAGTAAGCCGGGGCGAACCGGCGGTGAAGCTTTCTTT.